These 14 T cell receptor beta chains were all obtained from the same sample, sequenced in a study of blood T cell repertoires in COVID-19. Measured with immunoSEQ multiplex PCR; TCRdb has only the in-frame clones, and not every one. This sample has approximately 46,000 clones, with approximately 85% found just once. The sample consisted of peripheral blood. The receptors come from a human donor in a cohort sampled during active COVID-19.

The rearrangement uses TRBV24-1 and TRBJ2-7; 9 positions agree with TRBD1. V lost 5 bases and J lost 6; bases outside the gene matches: 10. The CDR3 consists of 15 residues. Per the germline V gene, CDR1 is KGHDR and CDR2 is SFDVKD. CDR3 DNA: TGTGCCACCAGTGCCTCCGGGACAGGGATGGGCGAGCAGTACTTC. Translated: CATSASGTGMGEQYF.

The chain joins TRBV5-1 to TRBJ1-2; 8 bases align to TRBD1. The CDR3 runs 13 residues. V was pared by 4 bases and J by 6 bases, with 5 bases of the junction left unmatched. Germline V gene data show CDR1 as SGHRS and CDR2 as YFSETQ. The CDR3 reads CASSHLTGDGYTF. The DNA of the CDR3 is TGCGCCAGCAGCCACTTGACAGGGGATGGCTACACCTTC.

The CDR3 region is CASRFLQGNYGYTF. Here the CDR3 DNA reads TGTGCCAGCAGGTTTTTGCAGGGAAACTATGGCTACACCTTC. V is TRBV3-1 (or the pseudogene TRBV3-2) and J is TRBJ1-2; possibly TRBD1 for D (5 bases). Germline V gene data show CDR1 as LGHDT and CDR2 as YNNKEL (reference sequence). The CDR3 length is 14 residues. Trimming shortened V by 6 bases and J by 2 bases, and 13 bases separated the two germline ends.

The chain has TRBV6-5 and TRBJ1-1, with 7 bases fitting TRBD1. After removal of 5 bases from V and 4 bases from J, the junction contained 7 bases not matched to a gene. Germline V gene data show CDR1 as MNHEY and CDR2 as SVGAGI. CDR3 length: 14 residues. CDR3 residues: CASSRGRGSTEAFF. CDR3 coding DNA: TGTGCCAGCAGTCGGGGCAGGGGGTCCACTGAAGCTTTCTTT.

The chain is built from TRBV30 and TRBJ1-6; 8 bases agree with TRBD1. The germline gives CDR1 GTSNPN, CDR2 SVGIG (reference sequence). The CDR3 spans 16 residues. J was trimmed by 6 bases and V by 0 bases; bases with no gene match: 7. The CDR3 DNA follows: TGTGCCTGGAGTGTACAGAGGACAGGGATTAATTCACCCCTCCACTTT. Amino acid sequence: CAWSVQRTGINSPLHF. Combining the CDR3 with reference TRBV30 and TRBJ1-6 gives the whole variable domain SQTIHQWPATLVQPVGSPLSLECTVEGTSNPNLYWYRQAAGRGLQLLFYSVGIGQISSEVPQNLSASRPQDRQFILSSKKLLLSDSGFYLCAWSVQRTGINSPLHFGNGTRLTVT.

V and J are TRBV28 and TRBJ1-2, with TRBD1 as a possible D gene (6 bases). CDR3 length: 15 amino acids. Trimming took off 3 bases at V and 3 bases at J, with 14 bases between the two ends. Germline values: CDR1 MDHEN, CDR2 SYDVKM. This CDR3 reads CASSFYQGRDYGYTF. The CDR3 nucleotides are TGTGCCAGCAGTTTCTATCAGGGGCGAGACTATGGCTACACCTTC.

The V call is TRBV11-1, the J call TRBJ2-2; a possible D gene is TRBD2 (5 bases). Germline CDR1 and CDR2: SGHAT and FQDESV (reference sequence). The CDR3 runs 16 residues. V lost 0 bases and J lost 0, with 8 bases in between. The CDR3 sequence: CASSLARGPNTGELFF. CDR3 bases: TGTGCCAGCAGCTTAGCGAGAGGGCCGAACACCGGGGAGCTGTTTTTT.

This chain links TRBV11-2 with TRBJ2-1; 11 bases align to TRBD1. Looked up from germline, CDR1 is SGHAT and CDR2 is FQNNGV. Trimming took 0 bases from V and 4 from J; bases not matched to a gene: 5. CDR3 length equals 17 residues. This CDR3 is CASSLDSGQGAYNEQFF. The CDR3 bases are TGTGCCAGCAGCTTAGATTCAGGACAGGGGGCTTACAATGAGCAGTTCTTC.

This clone was detected only once. V is TRBV6-5 and J is TRBJ1-2; D possibly corresponds to TRBD1 (6 bases). Germline CDR1 reads MNHEY; CDR2 reads SVGAGI. V was trimmed by 2 bases and J by 5 bases, leaving 15 bases between them. This CDR3 comprises 15 residues. CDR3 sequence reads: CASSYDPRGGYGYTF. Here the CDR3 DNA reads TGTGCCAGCAGTTACGATCCTAGGGGGGGATATGGCTACACCTTC.

The chain is built from TRBV3-1 (or the pseudogene TRBV3-2) and TRBJ1-2; possible D gene TRBD1, 5 bases. The V gene lost 4 bases and the J gene lost 4 bases, with 13 bases spanning the gap. CDR3 length: 14 residues. Germline V gene lookup returns CDR1 LGHDT and CDR2 YNNKEL (reference sequence). CDR3 DNA sequence: TGTGCCAGCAGCCCGTCAGGGTACGGCTATGGCTACACCTTC. It is translated as CASSPSGYGYGYTF.

This rearrangement joins TRBV6-4 to TRBJ2-2; weak D call: TRBD2 (6 bases). CDR3 size: 15 residues. Germline loops: CDR1 MRHNA, CDR2 SNTAGT. The germline V and J ends were trimmed by 4 bases and 0 bases, with 9 bases remaining between them. CDR3 coding DNA: TGTGCCAGCAGTGTTCGCGGGGCGAACACCGGGGAGCTGTTTTTT. It yields the protein CASSVRGANTGELFF.

CDR3 coding DNA: TGTGCCAGCAGTTTATCCCGGGACAGCCAAGAGACCCAGTACTTC. It specifies CASSLSRDSQETQYF. The chain employs TRBV28 and TRBJ2-5; 7 nucleotides agree with TRBD1. The CDR3 is made up of 15 amino acids. The ends lost 1 base at V and 1 base at J; junction bases unmatched: 3. The germline V gene has CDR1 MDHEN and CDR2 SYDVKM. The whole variable domain, remainder taken from reference TRBV28 and TRBJ2-5, is DVKVTQSSRYLVKRTGEKVFLECVQDMDHENMFWYRQDPGLGLRLIYFSYDVKMKEKGDIPEGYSVSREKKERFSLILESASTNQTSMYLCASSLSRDSQETQYFGPGTRLLVL.

This clone was picked up one time. The chain carries TRBV9 and TRBJ2-3, with 10 bases that match TRBD2. The CDR3 runs to 16 residues. CDR1 and CDR2 from the germline V gene are SGDLS and YYNGEE. V shed 1 base, J shed 2 bases, and the junction held 4 bases outside the gene matches. The CDR3 DNA sequence: TGTGCCAGCAGCGTAACTAGCGGGGAGTTCACAGATACGCAGTATTTT. Translated: CASSVTSGEFTDTQYF.

This chain connects TRBV6-6 to TRBJ2-7; TRBD1 agrees at 7 bases. Unmatched junction bases numbered 16, after V lost 6 bases and J lost 5 bases. The CDR3 is made up of 16 amino acids. The germline V gene has CDR1 MNHNY and CDR2 SVGAGI (reference sequence). The CDR3 nucleotides are TGTGCCAGCAGCCTTACCGAAGGGGGCACGGTCCACGAGCAGTACTTC. It specifies CASSLTEGGTVHEQYF.